This T cell receptor beta chain was sequenced for a study of T cell repertoires in cytomegalovirus infection. Turning to the study itself: Indications of both CMV infection and matching HLA type were provided by public TCR beta signatures.

This clonotype appeared a few times. Its antigen is not known. From the reads, TCRdb called clonotypes with MiXCR, one entry per CDR3 protein. The sample lists over 90,000 distinct CDR3 sequences, 15% to 20% seen once, with approximately 7.9% in the top ten. Study-level points and caveats: There were carriers of CMV plus the relevant HLA, and cumulative public TCR beta family frequency identified them. CMV-specific TCR beta clonotypes restricted by HLA-C were the ones dominating the ex vivo response.

The specimen was PBMCs. The TCR sequence derives from a human donor in good health (CMV status not recorded). Some clones in this sample may be carry-over from other donors' samples.

The CDR3, as DNA: TGTGCCAGCAGCCCCGGGGCCGACCCCAACGGCTACACCTTC. This gives the protein CASSPGADPNGYTF. The chain employs TRBV7-2 and TRBJ1-2, with D tentatively TRBD1 (5 bases). V was pared by 5 bases and J by 8 bases, with 18 bases between. Germline V gene lookup returns CDR1 SGHTA and CDR2 FQGNSA. The CDR3 loop spans 14 amino acids.